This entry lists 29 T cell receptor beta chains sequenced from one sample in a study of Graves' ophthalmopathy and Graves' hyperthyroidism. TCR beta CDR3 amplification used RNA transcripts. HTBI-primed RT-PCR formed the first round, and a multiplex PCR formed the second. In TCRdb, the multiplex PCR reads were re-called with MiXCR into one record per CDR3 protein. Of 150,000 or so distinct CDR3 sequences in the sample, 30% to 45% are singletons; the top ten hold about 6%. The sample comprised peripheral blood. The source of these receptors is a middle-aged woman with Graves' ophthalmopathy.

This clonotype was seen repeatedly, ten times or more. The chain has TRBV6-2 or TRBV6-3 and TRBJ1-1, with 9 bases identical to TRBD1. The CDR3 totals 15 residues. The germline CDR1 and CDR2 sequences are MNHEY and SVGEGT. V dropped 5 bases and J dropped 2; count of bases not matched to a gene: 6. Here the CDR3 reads CASSPRGQGNTEAFF. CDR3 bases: TGTGCCAGCAGTCCGAGGGGACAGGGAAACACTGAAGCTTTCTTT.

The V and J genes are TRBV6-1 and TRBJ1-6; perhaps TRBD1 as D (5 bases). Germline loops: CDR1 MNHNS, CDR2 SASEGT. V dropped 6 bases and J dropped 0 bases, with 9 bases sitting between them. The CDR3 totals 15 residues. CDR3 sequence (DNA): TGTGCCAGCAGAGCAGGGATCTCCTATAATTCACCCCTCCACTTT. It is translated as CASRAGISYNSPLHF.

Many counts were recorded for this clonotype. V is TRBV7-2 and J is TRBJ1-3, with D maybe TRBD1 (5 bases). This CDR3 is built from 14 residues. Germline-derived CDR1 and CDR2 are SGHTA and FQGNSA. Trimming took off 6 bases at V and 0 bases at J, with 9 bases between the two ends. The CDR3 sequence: CASRQERSGNTIYF. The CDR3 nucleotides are TGTGCCAGCAGACAGGAACGCTCTGGAAACACCATATATTTT.

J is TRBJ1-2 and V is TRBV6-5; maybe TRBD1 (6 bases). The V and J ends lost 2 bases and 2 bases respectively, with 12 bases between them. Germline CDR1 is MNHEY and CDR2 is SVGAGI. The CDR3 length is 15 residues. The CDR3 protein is CASSYRAGDNYGYTF. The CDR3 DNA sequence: TGTGCCAGCAGTTACAGGGCAGGGGACAACTATGGCTACACCTTC.

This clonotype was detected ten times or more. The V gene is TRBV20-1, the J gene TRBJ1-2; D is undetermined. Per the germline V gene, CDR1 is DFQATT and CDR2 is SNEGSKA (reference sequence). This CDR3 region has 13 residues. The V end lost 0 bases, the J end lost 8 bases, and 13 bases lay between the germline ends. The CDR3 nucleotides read TGCAGTGCTAGAGATCCCGCTAACGAAGGCTACACCTTC. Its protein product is CSARDPANEGYTF.

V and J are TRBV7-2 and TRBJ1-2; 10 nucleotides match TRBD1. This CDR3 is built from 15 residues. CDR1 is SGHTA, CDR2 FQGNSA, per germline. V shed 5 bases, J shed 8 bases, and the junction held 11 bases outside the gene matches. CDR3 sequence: CASSPGTGVLGGYTF. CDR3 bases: TGTGCCAGCAGCCCCGGGACAGGGGTACTGGGAGGCTACACCTTC.

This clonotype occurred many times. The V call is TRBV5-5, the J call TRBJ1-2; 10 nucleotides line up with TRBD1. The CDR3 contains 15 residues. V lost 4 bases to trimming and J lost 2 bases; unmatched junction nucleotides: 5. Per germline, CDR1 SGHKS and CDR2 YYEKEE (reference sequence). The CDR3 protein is CASSPTGQGNYGYTF. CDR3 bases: TGTGCCAGCAGCCCAACGGGACAGGGGAACTATGGCTACACCTTC.

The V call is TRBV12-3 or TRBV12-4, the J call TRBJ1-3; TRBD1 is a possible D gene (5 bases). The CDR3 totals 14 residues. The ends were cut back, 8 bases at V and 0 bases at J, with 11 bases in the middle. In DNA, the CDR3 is TGTGCCAGCGGATTGACAGCCTCTGGAAACACCATATATTTT. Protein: CASGLTASGNTIYF.

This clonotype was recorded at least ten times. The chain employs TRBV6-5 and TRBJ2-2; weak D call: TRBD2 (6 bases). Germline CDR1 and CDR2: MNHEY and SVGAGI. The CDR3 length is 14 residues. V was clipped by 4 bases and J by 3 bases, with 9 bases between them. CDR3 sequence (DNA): TGTGCCAGCAGTTCCAGCGGGTACACCGGGGAGCTGTTTTTT. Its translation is CASSSSGYTGELFF.

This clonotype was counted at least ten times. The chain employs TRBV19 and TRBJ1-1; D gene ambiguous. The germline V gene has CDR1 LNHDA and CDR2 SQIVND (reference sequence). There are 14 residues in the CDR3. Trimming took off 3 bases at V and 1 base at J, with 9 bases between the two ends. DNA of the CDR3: TGTGCCAGTAGTATCGTTGCGACGAACACTGAAGCTTTCTTT. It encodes CASSIVATNTEAFF.

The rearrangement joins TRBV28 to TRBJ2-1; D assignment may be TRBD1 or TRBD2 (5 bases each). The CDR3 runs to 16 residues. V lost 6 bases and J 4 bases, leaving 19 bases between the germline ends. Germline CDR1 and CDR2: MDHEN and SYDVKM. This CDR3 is CASRGPKGAVYNEQFF. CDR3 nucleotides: TGTGCCAGCAGGGGACCAAAAGGGGCGGTGTACAATGAGCAGTTCTTC. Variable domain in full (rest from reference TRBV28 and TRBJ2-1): DVKVTQSSRYLVKRTGEKVFLECVQDMDHENMFWYRQDPGLGLRLIYFSYDVKMKEKGDIPEGYSVSREKKERFSLILESASTNQTSMYLCASRGPKGAVYNEQFFGPGTRLTVL.

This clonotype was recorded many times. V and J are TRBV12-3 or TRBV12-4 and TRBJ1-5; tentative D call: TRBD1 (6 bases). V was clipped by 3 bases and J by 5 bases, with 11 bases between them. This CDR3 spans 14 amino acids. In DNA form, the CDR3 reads TGTGCCAGCAGTTTTCAGGGGTTCGATCAGCCCCAGCATTTT. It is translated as CASSFQGFDQPQHF.

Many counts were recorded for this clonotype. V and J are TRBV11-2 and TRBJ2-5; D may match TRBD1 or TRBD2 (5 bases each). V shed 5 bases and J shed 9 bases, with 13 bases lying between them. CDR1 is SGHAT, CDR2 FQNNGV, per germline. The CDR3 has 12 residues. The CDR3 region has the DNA TGTGCCAGCAGCCGGGACGTCGGAGCCCAGTACTTC. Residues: CASSRDVGAQYF. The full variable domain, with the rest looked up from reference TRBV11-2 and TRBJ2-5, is EAGVAQSPRYKIIEKRQSVAFWCNPISGHATLYWYQQILGQGPKLLIQFQNNGVVDDSQLPKDRFSAERLKGVDSTLKIQPAKLEDSAVYLCASSRDVGAQYFGPGTRLLVL.

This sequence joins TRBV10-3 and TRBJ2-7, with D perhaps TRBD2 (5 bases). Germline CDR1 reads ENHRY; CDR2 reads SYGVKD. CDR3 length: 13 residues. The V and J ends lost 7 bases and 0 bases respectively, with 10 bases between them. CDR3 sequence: CAIKEESSYEQYF. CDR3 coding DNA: TGTGCCATCAAGGAGGAGAGCTCCTACGAGCAGTACTTC.

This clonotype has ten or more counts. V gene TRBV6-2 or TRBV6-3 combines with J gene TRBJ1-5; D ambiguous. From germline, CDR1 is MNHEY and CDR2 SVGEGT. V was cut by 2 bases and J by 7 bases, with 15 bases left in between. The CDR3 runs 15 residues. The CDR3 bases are TGTGCCAGCAGTTACGGAGGTCTACTGAGGCAGCCCCAGCATTTT. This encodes CASSYGGLLRQPQHF.

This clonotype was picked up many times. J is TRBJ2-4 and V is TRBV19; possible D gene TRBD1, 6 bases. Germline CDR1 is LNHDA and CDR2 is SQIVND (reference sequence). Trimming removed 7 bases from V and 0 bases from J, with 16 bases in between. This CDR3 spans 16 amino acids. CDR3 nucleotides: TGTGCCAGTACCGATGGGACAACTATAGCCAAAAACATTCAGTACTTC. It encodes CASTDGTTIAKNIQYF.

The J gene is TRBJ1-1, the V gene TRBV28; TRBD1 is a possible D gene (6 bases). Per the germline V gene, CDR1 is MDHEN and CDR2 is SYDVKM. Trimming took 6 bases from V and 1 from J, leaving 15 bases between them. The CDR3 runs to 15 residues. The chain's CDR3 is CASSDGGLRNTEAFF. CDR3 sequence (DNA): TGTGCCAGCAGCGATGGGGGGCTCAGGAACACTGAAGCTTTCTTT.

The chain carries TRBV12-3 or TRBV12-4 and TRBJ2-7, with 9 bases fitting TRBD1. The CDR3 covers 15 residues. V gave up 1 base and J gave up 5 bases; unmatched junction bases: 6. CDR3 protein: CASSLETGGRNEQYF. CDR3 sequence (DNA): TGTGCCAGCAGTTTAGAGACAGGGGGTCGAAACGAGCAGTACTTC.

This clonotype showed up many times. The CDR3 loop is CASSLEETAEAFF. The CDR3 DNA reads TGTGCCAGCAGTTTAGAGGAGACCGCTGAAGCTTTCTTT. V is TRBV12-3 or TRBV12-4 and J is TRBJ1-1, with no clear D. This CDR3 has 13 amino acids. Trimming took 1 base from V and 6 from J, leaving 9 bases between them.

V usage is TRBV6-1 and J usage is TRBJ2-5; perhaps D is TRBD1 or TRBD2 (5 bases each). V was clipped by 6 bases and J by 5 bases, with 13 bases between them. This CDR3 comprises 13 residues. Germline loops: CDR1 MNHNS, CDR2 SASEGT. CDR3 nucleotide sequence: TGTGCCAGCAGACCACGAGGGGAGGAGACCCAGTACTTC. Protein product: CASRPRGEETQYF.

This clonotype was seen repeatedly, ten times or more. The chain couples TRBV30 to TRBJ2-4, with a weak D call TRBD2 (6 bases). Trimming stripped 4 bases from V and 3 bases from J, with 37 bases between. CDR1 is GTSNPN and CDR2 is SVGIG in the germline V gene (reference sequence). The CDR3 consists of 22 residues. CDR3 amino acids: CAWTVRDSRSAPAARFKNIQYF. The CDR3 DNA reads TGTGCCTGGACCGTTCGGGACTCAAGATCAGCCCCTGCCGCACGATTCAAAAACATTCAGTACTTC.

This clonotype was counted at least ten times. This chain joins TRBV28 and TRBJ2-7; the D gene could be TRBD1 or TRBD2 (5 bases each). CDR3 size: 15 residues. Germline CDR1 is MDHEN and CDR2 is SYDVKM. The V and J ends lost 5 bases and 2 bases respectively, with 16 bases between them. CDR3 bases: TGTGCCAGCAGTGCGGGTTTAGGGGACCCCTACGAGCAGTACTTC. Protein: CASSAGLGDPYEQYF.

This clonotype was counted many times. The CDR3 nucleotides are TGTGCCAGCATGGACGGGGGTCTTCAAGAGACCCAGTACTTC. Its translation: CASMDGGLQETQYF. This sequence joins TRBV27 and TRBJ2-5, with D tentatively TRBD2 (6 bases). Between the trimmed V and J ends, which lost 7 bases and 2 bases, there was a span of 14 bases. Germline V CDR1 and CDR2: MNHEY, SMNVEV (reference sequence). There are 14 residues in the CDR3.

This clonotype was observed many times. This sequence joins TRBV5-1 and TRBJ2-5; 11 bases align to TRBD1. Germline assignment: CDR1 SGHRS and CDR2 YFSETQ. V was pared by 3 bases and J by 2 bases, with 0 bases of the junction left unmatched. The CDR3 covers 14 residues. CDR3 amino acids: CASSWDRGQETQYF. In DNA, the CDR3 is TGCGCCAGCAGCTGGGACAGGGGGCAAGAGACCCAGTACTTC.

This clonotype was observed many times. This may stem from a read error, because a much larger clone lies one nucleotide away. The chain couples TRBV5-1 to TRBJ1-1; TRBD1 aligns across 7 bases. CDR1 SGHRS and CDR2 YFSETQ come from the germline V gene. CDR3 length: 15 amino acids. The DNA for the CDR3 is TGCGCCAGCAGCTTGGACAGGGGTGGTAACACTGGAGCTTTCTTT. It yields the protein CASSLDRGGNTGAFF.

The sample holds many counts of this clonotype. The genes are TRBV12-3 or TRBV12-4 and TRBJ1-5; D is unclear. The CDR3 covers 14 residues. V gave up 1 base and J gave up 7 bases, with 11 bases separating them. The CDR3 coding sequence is TGTGCCAGCAGTTTAGTGCCCTTTGGGCAGCCCCAGCATTTT. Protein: CASSLVPFGQPQHF.

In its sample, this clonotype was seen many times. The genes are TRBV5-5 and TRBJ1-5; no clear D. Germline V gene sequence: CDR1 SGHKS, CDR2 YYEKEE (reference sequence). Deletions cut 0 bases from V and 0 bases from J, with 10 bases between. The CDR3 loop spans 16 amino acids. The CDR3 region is CASSLAMAYSNQPQHF. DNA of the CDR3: TGTGCCAGCAGCTTGGCCATGGCTTATAGCAATCAGCCCCAGCATTTT.

The chain's CDR3 is CAAAGGSFYEQYF. CDR3 nucleotide sequence: TGTGCCGCCGCAGGTGGATCGTTCTACGAGCAGTACTTC. This chain links TRBV6-2 or TRBV6-3 with TRBJ2-7; D is undetermined. V was shortened by 11 bases and J by 3 bases, with 17 bases between the two germline ends. This CDR3 contains 13 residues. Germline CDR1 reads MNHEY; CDR2 reads SVGEGT.

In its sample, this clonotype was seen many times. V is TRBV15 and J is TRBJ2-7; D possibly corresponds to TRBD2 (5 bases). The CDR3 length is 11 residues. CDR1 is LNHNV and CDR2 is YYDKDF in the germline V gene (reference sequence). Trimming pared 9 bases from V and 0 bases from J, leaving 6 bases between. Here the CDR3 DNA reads TGTGCCACTAGCGCCTCCTACGAGCAGTACTTC. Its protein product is CATSASYEQYF.